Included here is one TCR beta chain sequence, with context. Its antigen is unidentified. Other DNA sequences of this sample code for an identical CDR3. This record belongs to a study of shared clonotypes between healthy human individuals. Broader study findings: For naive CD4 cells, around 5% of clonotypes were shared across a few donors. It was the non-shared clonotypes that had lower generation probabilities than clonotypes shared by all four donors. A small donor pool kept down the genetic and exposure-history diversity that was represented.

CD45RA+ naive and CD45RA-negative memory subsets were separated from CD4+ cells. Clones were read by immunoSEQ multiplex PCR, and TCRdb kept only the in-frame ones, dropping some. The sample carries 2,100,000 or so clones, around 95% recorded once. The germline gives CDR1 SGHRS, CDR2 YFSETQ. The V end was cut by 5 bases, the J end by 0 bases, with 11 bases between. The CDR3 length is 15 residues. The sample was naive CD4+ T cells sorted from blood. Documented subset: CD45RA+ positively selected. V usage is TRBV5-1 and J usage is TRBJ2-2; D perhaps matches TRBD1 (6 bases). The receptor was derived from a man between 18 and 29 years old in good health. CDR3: CASSLGGANTGELFF. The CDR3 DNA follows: TGCGCCAGCAGTCTAGGGGGAGCGAACACCGGGGAGCTGTTTTTT.